This is a list of T cell receptor beta chains from one sample in a study of identical twins' blood T cells. One entry per CDR3 protein results from TCRdb running MiXCR on the 5' RACE reads. The data contain 300,000 to 400,000 distinct CDR3 sequences, roughly 30% of them singletons. Sequencing was carried out using PBMCs. These receptors were obtained from a woman aged 18-50 years in good health. Each CDR3 is given with its conserved first and last residue. The order of the fields is D gene, J gene, CDR3 length, V gene, clone size, CDR3 protein, CDR3 DNA. A D gene is named only where the DNA matches it firmly. Size is omitted from some rows. Given values are once, few, many or a class for expanded clones.

TRBD1 | TRBJ1-5 | 15 | TRBV19 | NA | CASSSGTVTYQPQHF | TGTGCCAGTAGTTCCGGGACAGTGACATATCAGCCCCAGCATTTT
TRBD1 | TRBJ1-4 | 15 | TRBV6-5 | few | CASRNYRGPGEKLFF | TGTGCCAGCAGGAACTACAGGGGGCCTGGTGAAAAACTGTTTTTT
TRBD1 | TRBJ1-1 | 14 | TRBV20-1 | NA | CSAAATGSSTEAFF | TGCAGTGCTGCCGCGACAGGGTCGAGCACTGAAGCTTTCTTT
TRBD2 | TRBJ2-7 | 14 | TRBV20-1 | NA | CSARKPGTSGEQYF | TGCAGTGCTAGGAAGCCCGGGACTAGCGGAGAGCAGTACTTC
NA | TRBJ2-3 | 13 | TRBV20-1 | NA | CSGIPGPNQPQYF | TGCAGTGGCATACCGGGCCCTAATCAGCCCCAGTATTTT
NA | TRBJ2-3 | 15 | TRBV9 | NA | CASSARGRGTDTQYF | TGTGCCAGCAGCGCCCGCGGTAGGGGGACAGATACGCAGTATTTT
NA | TRBJ2-7 | 14 | TRBV29-1 | NA | CSVVDTDQIGEQYF | TGCAGCGTTGTAGACACCGACCAAATCGGGGAGCAGTACTTC
TRBD2 | TRBJ2-3 | 17 | TRBV20-1 | NA | CSARDLGREGGTDTQYF | TGCAGTGCTAGAGATCTCGGGCGGGAGGGAGGCACAGATACGCAGTATTTT
TRBD2 | TRBJ2-3 | 16 | TRBV27 | few | CASSFLPPGRGDTQYF | TGTGCCAGCAGTTTCCTGCCCCCCGGGAGGGGTGATACGCAGTATTTT
NA | TRBJ1-6 | 13 | TRBV2 | NA | CASSQKGPEPLHF | TGTGCCAGCAGCCAGAAAGGACCTGAACCCCTCCACTTT
TRBD1 | TRBJ1-1 | 14 | TRBV5-1 | many | CASSLDRGNTEAFF | TGCGCCAGCAGCTTGGACAGGGGGAACACTGAAGCTTTCTTT
NA | TRBJ2-1 | 15 | TRBV20-1 | NA | CSARGSSLRFNEQFF | TGCAGTGCTAGAGGTTCCTCCCTAAGATTCAATGAGCAGTTCTTC
NA | TRBJ1-1 | 14 | TRBV6-5 | few | CASSYVTGNTEAFF | TGTGCCAGCAGTTACGTAACAGGGAACACTGAAGCTTTCTTT
NA | TRBJ2-2 | 15 | TRBV4-3 | few | CASSERGWNTGELFF | TGCGCCAGCAGTGAGAGGGGATGGAACACCGGGGAGCTGTTTTTT
TRBD2 | TRBJ2-2 | 17 | TRBV9 | NA | CASSVEVRGRGTGELFF | TGTGCCAGCAGCGTAGAGGTTCGCGGGAGGGGAACCGGGGAGCTGTTTTTT
NA | TRBJ1-1 | 16 | TRBV5-4 | NA | CASSLSRTGMNTEAFF | TGTGCCAGCAGCTTGAGCCGGACGGGCATGAACACTGAAGCTTTCTTT
NA | TRBJ1-1 | 15 | TRBV12-3/TRBV12-4 | many | CASQLRGVLNTEAFF | TGTGCCAGCCAACTCCGCGGGGTCCTGAACACTGAAGCTTTCTTT
NA | TRBJ2-5 | 15 | TRBV18 | NA | CAGSPYGRVQETQYF | TGTGCCGGCTCACCATATGGACGGGTCCAAGAGACCCAGTACTTC
NA | TRBJ1-1 | 13 | TRBV20-1 | NA | CSATRTGNTEAFF | TGCAGTGCTACTCGAACAGGGAACACTGAAGCTTTCTTT
NA | TRBJ2-3 | 13 | TRBV29-1 | NA | CSFRDSSNQPQYF | TGCAGTTTTCGTGATAGCTCTAATCAGCCCCAGTATTTT
NA | TRBJ1-1 | 14 | TRBV19 | NA | CASKHMGMNTEAFF | TGTGCCAGTAAGCATATGGGAATGAACACTGAAGCTTTCTTT
NA | TRBJ2-3 | 15 | TRBV19 | many | CASRLEHSSGDTQYF | TGTGCCAGTCGACTAGAACACTCGTCTGGAGATACGCAGTATTTT
TRBD1 | TRBJ1-1 | 11 | TRBV25-1 | few | CASSGYRGGFF | TGTGCCAGCAGTGGGTACAGGGGGGGTTTCTTT
TRBD2 | TRBJ2-2 | 13 | TRBV20-1 | once | CSARTSGLREAFF | TGCAGTGCTAGAACTAGCGGGCTTCGAGAGGCGTTTTTT
NA | TRBJ2-3 | 13 | TRBV20-1 | few | CSASVERPDTQYF | TGCAGTGCTAGCGTTGAACGCCCAGATACGCAGTATTTT
NA | TRBJ2-1 | 16 | TRBV5-1 | NA | CASSGGYRSSYNEQFF | TGCGCCAGCAGCGGGGGATACCGCAGCTCCTACAATGAGCAGTTCTTC
NA | TRBJ1-1 | 12 | TRBV12-3/TRBV12-4 | few | CASLGGETEAFF | TGTGCCAGCCTCGGCGGGGAAACTGAAGCTTTCTTT
TRBD1 | TRBJ1-2 | 15 | TRBV7-9 | NA | CASSLRTGTNYGYTF | TGTGCCAGCAGCCTTAGGACAGGGACTAACTATGGCTACACCTTC
NA | TRBJ2-2 | 16 | TRBV7-2 | once | CASSLEAGANTGELFF | TGTGCCAGCAGCTTAGAGGCAGGGGCGAACACCGGGGAGCTGTTTTTT
NA | TRBJ1-2 | 12 | TRBV25-1 | many | CASSGGPYGYTF | TGTGCCAGCAGTGGGGGCCCCTATGGCTACACCTTC
NA | TRBJ1-1 | 14 | TRBV13 | many | CASSLRTRGTEAFF | TGTGCCAGCAGCTTGAGGACTCGGGGGACTGAAGCTTTCTTT
TRBD2 | TRBJ2-3 | 16 | TRBV11-2 | few | CASSPQPGGSADTQYF | TGTGCCAGCAGTCCCCAGCCGGGAGGGTCAGCAGATACGCAGTATTTT
TRBD1 | TRBJ1-5 | 13 | TRBV6-6 | few | CASRGQGYQPQHF | TGTGCCAGCAGGGGACAGGGATATCAGCCCCAGCATTTT
NA | TRBJ1-1 | 12 | TRBV11-2 | NA | CASSFYNTEAFF | TGTGCCAGCAGCTTTTATAACACTGAAGCTTTCTTT
NA | TRBJ1-2 | 13 | TRBV3-1 | few | CASMGPPLHGYTF | TGTGCCAGCATGGGGCCCCCTTTGCACGGCTACACCTTC
TRBD2 | TRBJ2-3 | 14 | TRBV12-3/TRBV12-4 | NA | CASSLAGDTDTQYF | TGTGCCAGCAGTCTAGCGGGGGACACAGATACGCAGTATTTT
NA | TRBJ1-3 | 15 | TRBV18 | NA | CASSTLSDSGNTIYF | TGTGCCAGCTCAACCCTTTCAGACTCTGGAAACACCATATATTTT
NA | TRBJ1-1 | 14 | TRBV19 | NA | CASSMGELNTEAFF | TGTGCCAGTAGTATGGGGGAATTGAACACTGAAGCTTTCTTT
NA | TRBJ1-1 | 17 | TRBV6-2/TRBV6-3 | few | CASSYPHGGLGNTEAFF | TGTGCCAGCAGTTACCCCCACGGGGGATTGGGAAACACTGAAGCTTTCTTT
NA | TRBJ1-1 | 14 | TRBV5-6 | NA | CASSLIAGNTEAFF | TGTGCCAGCAGCTTGATCGCGGGGAACACTGAAGCCTTCTTT
NA | TRBJ1-1 | 12 | TRBV6-2/TRBV6-3 | NA | CASLGPGTEAFF | TGTGCCAGTCTGGGGCCGGGCACTGAAGCTTTCTTT
TRBD1 | TRBJ1-1 | 11 | TRBV29-1 | few | CSVRTQGPAFF | TGCAGCGTTCGAACACAGGGGCCAGCTTTCTTT
TRBD1 | TRBJ1-5 | 13 | TRBV6-1 | NA | CTSSVDRVQPQHF | TGTACCAGCAGTGTTGACAGGGTCCAGCCCCAGCATTTT
NA | TRBJ1-4 | 13 | TRBV5-6 | NA | CASSSNRVKILFF | TGTGCCAGCAGCTCGAACAGGGTAAAGATACTGTTTTTT
NA | TRBJ1-5 | 14 | TRBV11-2 | NA | CASSPTRTNQPQHF | TGTGCCAGCAGCCCGACAAGGACCAATCAGCCCCAGCATTTT
NA | TRBJ1-1 | 14 | TRBV12-3/TRBV12-4 | few | CASILRGRGTEAFF | TGTGCCAGCATCTTGAGGGGCCGTGGCACTGAAGCTTTCTTT
NA | TRBJ1-5 | 16 | TRBV6-2/TRBV6-3 | NA | CASRDRGSLPNQPQHF | TGTGCCAGCAGGGATAGGGGGTCTCTGCCTAATCAGCCCCAGCATTTT
TRBD2 | TRBJ2-1 | 15 | TRBV20-1 | NA | CSASVSGRLSSEQFF | TGCAGTGCTAGTGTCAGCGGGAGATTATCTAGTGAGCAGTTCTTC
NA | TRBJ1-3 | 13 | TRBV12-3/TRBV12-4 | NA | CASSLGTRNTIYF | TGTGCCAGCAGTTTAGGGACGAGAAACACCATATATTTT